The 29 T cell receptor beta chains below come from one sample, sequenced in a study of CXCR3-negative and CXCR3-positive naive CD8 T cells. Researchers prepared the TRB cDNA libraries using 5' RACE with UMI labels. TCRdb reprocessed the 5' RACE reads, keeping one entry per CDR3 protein, no DNA. Recorded for this sample: over 70,000 distinct CDR3 sequences. Sequences were obtained from naive CXCR3- CD8+ T cells from blood. Subset given: CD45RO-CCR7+CD27+CD95- naive CD8+ T cells lacking CXCR3 (TNR3-). The receptors originated from a human donor in good health. Some clones in this sample may be carry-over from other donors' samples.

This sequence joins TRBV4-1 and TRBJ1-1; the D call of TRBD1 rests on TCRdb alone, since no DNA is present to check it. CDR1 MGHRA and CDR2 YSYEKL come from the germline V gene. The CDR3 covers 15 residues. CDR3 sequence: CASSRGQGGDTEAFF.

The rearrangement links TRBV12-3 or TRBV12-4 to TRBJ1-2; TCRdb's assignment of TRBD1 cannot be checked, as there is no DNA. The CDR3 totals 16 residues. CDR3 residues: CASSTPGRGLKSGYTF.

The chain joins TRBV29-1 to TRBJ1-2; TCRdb calls TRBD1, which cannot be checked without DNA. The V gene's germline CDR1 is SQVTM and CDR2 ANQGSEA. This CDR3 spans 13 amino acids. The CDR3 loop is CSVRDSVDYGYTF.

This chain uses TRBV4-1 with TRBJ2-7; checking the TCRdb D call of TRBD1 is not possible without DNA. Germline CDR1 reads MGHRA; CDR2 reads YSYEKL. The CDR3 runs 15 residues. This chain's CDR3 is CASSSPGQGRREQYF.

The chain carries TRBV7-3 and TRBJ2-1; the D call of TRBD2 rests on TCRdb alone, since no DNA is present to check it. Germline V gene lookup returns CDR1 SGHTA and CDR2 FQGTGA. CDR3 length: 14 amino acids. The CDR3 loop is CASSLTGLVNEQFF.

This chain links TRBV14 with TRBJ2-2; TCRdb designates TRBD1, a call that cannot be tested without DNA. CDR1 and CDR2 from the germline V gene are SGHDN and FVKESK. There are 15 residues in the CDR3. CDR3 residues: CASSPTGFSTGELFF. The variable domain in full, with the rest retrieved from reference TRBV14 and TRBJ2-2, is EAGVTQFPSHSVIEKGQTVTLRCDPISGHDNLYWYRRVMGKEIKFLLHFVKESKQDESGMPNNRFLAERTGGTYSTLKVQPAELEDSGVYFCASSPTGFSTGELFFGEGSRLTVL.

This CDR3 is CASSIQRRRKSTDTQYF. The V and J genes are TRBV6-5 and TRBJ2-3; TCRdb outputs TRBD1, but without DNA this stays unchecked. The germline V gene has CDR1 MNHEY and CDR2 SVGAGI. The CDR3 covers 17 residues.

V is TRBV6-2 or TRBV6-3 and J is TRBJ1-1; TCRdb's D call of TRBD1 is untestable without DNA. This CDR3 region has 17 residues. Per germline, CDR1 MNHEY and CDR2 SVGEGT. The CDR3 protein is CASSFFYRMTDDTEAFF.

The chain has TRBV29-1 and TRBJ2-1; TCRdb's D call, TRBD1, is unchecked because there is no DNA. The germline gives CDR1 SQVTM, CDR2 ANQGSEA. This CDR3 is built from 17 residues. The CDR3 sequence: CSVEDLVGGRGDNEQFF.

The chain uses TRBV4-1 and TRBJ1-5. This CDR3 is built from 16 residues. Germline V gene lookup returns CDR1 MGHRA and CDR2 YSYEKL. The CDR3 protein is CASSQGPAKGNQPQHF.

The CDR3 sequence: CASSERLSNTGELFF. The chain links TRBV2 to TRBJ2-2. Germline assignment: CDR1 SNHLY and CDR2 FYNNEI. The CDR3 is 15 amino acids.

The J gene is TRBJ2-5, the V gene TRBV28; TCRdb calls TRBD1, which cannot be checked without DNA. Per germline, CDR1 MDHEN and CDR2 SYDVKM. The CDR3 totals 14 residues. The CDR3 sequence is CASSHLTEGETQYF.

The chain has TRBV7-2 and TRBJ1-2. The CDR3 has 13 residues. Germline CDR1 reads SGHTA; CDR2 reads FQGNSA. CDR3 protein: CASSPSVDYGYTF.

The rearrangement uses TRBV7-6 and TRBJ2-7; TCRdb's D gene call, TRBD1, goes unchecked for lack of DNA. This CDR3 has 15 residues. The V gene's germline CDR1 is SGHVS and CDR2 FNYEAQ. CDR3 in amino acids: CASSPYTSGGREQYF.

The rearrangement joins TRBV7-8 to TRBJ2-7; TCRdb's assignment of TRBD2 cannot be checked, as there is no DNA. The CDR3 extends over 16 amino acids. Germline V gene lookup returns CDR1 SGHVS and CDR2 FQNEAQ. CDR3 loop: CASSSWTSGESYEQYF.

CDR3 in amino acids: CASSYSSVFQPQHF. The chain uses TRBV6-5 and TRBJ1-5. The CDR3 spans 14 residues. Germline CDR1 reads MNHEY; CDR2 reads SVGAGI.

The rearrangement links TRBV28 to TRBJ2-7; TCRdb's D call of TRBD2 is untestable without DNA. Germline CDR1 is MDHEN and CDR2 is SYDVKM. The CDR3 spans 15 residues. CDR3 loop: CASSSGLAGGDEQYF.

V is TRBV29-1 and J is TRBJ2-1; TCRdb indicates TRBD1, and absent DNA this call remains unverified. Germline V gene lookup returns CDR1 SQVTM and CDR2 ANQGSEA. The CDR3 extends over 14 amino acids. The CDR3 sequence is CSVEVPGQNNEQFF.

The gene calls are TRBV15 and TRBJ1-4; the TCRdb call, TRBD1, lacks DNA for checking. This CDR3 spans 15 amino acids. Germline CDR1 is LNHNV and CDR2 is YYDKDF (reference sequence). CDR3: CATSPIQGTNEKLFF.

The chain has TRBV10-3 and TRBJ2-1. The length of the CDR3 is 14 residues. The germline V gene has CDR1 ENHRY and CDR2 SYGVKD. CDR3: CAISERLTYNEQFF.

J is TRBJ2-1 and V is TRBV5-1; TCRdb's assignment of TRBD2 cannot be checked, as there is no DNA. Per the germline V gene, CDR1 is SGHRS and CDR2 is YFSETQ. The CDR3 is made up of 17 amino acids. CDR3 loop: CASSLEASGSSYNEQFF.

The V call is TRBV29-1, the J call TRBJ2-3; TCRdb proposes TRBD1, but this gene call is untestable without DNA. CDR1 is SQVTM and CDR2 is ANQGSEA in the germline V gene. The CDR3 runs to 15 residues. The CDR3 reads CSVDQAGQGADTQYF.

J is TRBJ2-5 and V is TRBV6-6; TCRdb lists TRBD2, though no DNA is available to test this call. CDR3 length: 15 residues. Germline V gene sequence: CDR1 MNHNY, CDR2 SVGAGI (reference sequence). CDR3: CASSYSLAGEETQYF.

V gene TRBV9 combines with J gene TRBJ2-1; the D call of TRBD1 rests on TCRdb alone, since no DNA is present to check it. The CDR3 is 18 amino acids. CDR1 is SGDLS, CDR2 YYNGEE, per germline. The CDR3 loop reads CASSQQVDRQSSYNEQFF.

The chain combines TRBV7-3 with TRBJ2-4; the D call of TRBD1 rests on TCRdb alone, since no DNA is present to check it. This CDR3 is 20 amino acids long. Germline V lookup: CDR1 SGHTA, CDR2 FQGTGA. The CDR3 reads CASSLEAPGHPLAAKNIQYF.

The gene calls are TRBV6-6 and TRBJ1-2; TCRdb lists TRBD1, though no DNA is available to test this call. Looked up from germline, CDR1 is MNHNY and CDR2 is SVGAGI (reference sequence). This CDR3 region has 16 residues. CDR3 residues: CASSYGATDSYYGYTF.

The gene calls are TRBV5-1 and TRBJ2-7. CDR3 length equals 13 residues. From germline, CDR1 is SGHRS and CDR2 YFSETQ. CDR3 residues: CASSLEISYEQYF.

This chain joins TRBV28 and TRBJ2-3; as DNA is missing, the TRBD2 call by TCRdb cannot be tested. The CDR3 length is 16 residues. Germline V CDR1 and CDR2: MDHEN, SYDVKM. The chain's CDR3 is CASSLRTSGEPGTQYF. Using reference TRBV28 and TRBJ2-3 for the parts outside the CDR3, the full variable domain is DVKVTQSSRYLVKRTGEKVFLECVQDMDHENMFWYRQDPGLGLRLIYFSYDVKMKEKGDIPEGYSVSREKKERFSLILESASTNQTSMYLCASSLRTSGEPGTQYFGPGTRLTVL.

The CDR3 sequence: CASSLASGTLNTDTQYF. The chain links TRBV11-2 to TRBJ2-3; TCRdb's D call, TRBD2, is unchecked because there is no DNA. Germline V gene lookup returns CDR1 SGHAT and CDR2 FQNNGV. The CDR3 has 17 residues.